The 27 T cell receptor beta chains in this list originate from one sample, sequenced in a study of cytomegalovirus exposure and HLA in healthy donors. Both 60 Vbeta primers and 13 Jbeta primers went into the PCR. Profiling relied on immunoSEQ multiplex PCR, and the TCRdb table lists in-frame clones only, not all of them. The sample yields about 150,000 clones, 50% to 75% seen once. The specimen was PBMCs. These receptors were collected from a woman aged 30 to 39 in good health and CMV-seropositive.

This clone turned up a few times. This chain uses TRBV2 with TRBJ2-7; D remains unclear. With 3 bases removed from V and 2 bases from J, the gap between germline ends came to 17 bases. The CDR3 has 16 amino acids. The V gene's germline CDR1 is SNHLY and CDR2 FYNNEI. Here the CDR3 reads CASSDVMGTYTYEQYF. CDR3 nucleotide sequence: TGTGCCAGCAGTGATGTTATGGGCACCTATACCTACGAGCAGTACTTC.

The V call is TRBV28, the J call TRBJ1-2; D might be TRBD1 (6 bases). V dropped 6 bases and J dropped 4 bases, with 15 bases sitting between them. The CDR3 totals 14 residues. Germline assignment: CDR1 MDHEN and CDR2 SYDVKM. CDR3: CASRRGQQSYGYTF. The CDR3 bases are TGTGCCAGCAGACGCGGACAGCAGTCCTATGGCTACACCTTC.

V and J are TRBV5-6 and TRBJ2-5; 13 bases are shared with TRBD2. CDR1 SGHDT and CDR2 YYEEEE come from the germline V gene. The length of the CDR3 is 18 residues. Trimming cost V 4 bases and J 7 bases; bases outside gene matches: 16. CDR3 in amino acids: CASSDHKTTSGGSGTQYF. The CDR3 bases are TGTGCCAGCAGCGATCACAAAACGACTAGCGGGGGGAGTGGGACCCAGTACTTC.

This chain connects TRBV11-3 to TRBJ2-3, with 12 bases lining up with TRBD2. The CDR3 contains 17 residues. The germline V gene has CDR1 SGHNT and CDR2 YENEEA. J was trimmed by 2 bases and V by 4 bases; bases with no gene match: 7. CDR3 sequence (DNA): TGTGCCAGCAGCTCGAGTTGGACTAGCGGGGACACAGATACGCAGTATTTT. Translation gives CASSSSWTSGDTDTQYF.

The rearrangement joins TRBV4-1 to TRBJ1-1; D is ambiguous. This CDR3 is 13 amino acids long. V was pared by 1 base and J by 7 bases, with 10 bases between. Germline CDR1 MGHRA, CDR2 YSYEKL. CDR3 sequence reads: CASSQVLKSEAFF. Here the CDR3 DNA reads TGCGCCAGCAGCCAAGTTCTCAAGAGTGAAGCTTTCTTT.

This clone was found a few times. The V call is TRBV7-2, the J call TRBJ1-1; 9 nucleotides match TRBD1. Germline values: CDR1 SGHTA, CDR2 FQGNSA. V gave up 5 bases and J gave up 5 bases; unmatched junction bases: 3. The CDR3 contains 13 residues. CDR3 residues: CASSGDRVTEAFF. CDR3 coding DNA: TGTGCCAGCAGCGGGGACAGGGTAACTGAAGCTTTCTTT.

The rearrangement links TRBV5-1 to TRBJ2-7, with D possibly being TRBD1 (6 bases). Germline CDR1 and CDR2: SGHRS and YFSETQ. The V and J ends lost 5 bases and 7 bases respectively, with 19 bases between them. The CDR3 spans 14 residues. The CDR3 DNA reads TGCGCCAGCAGTCGGGGCAGGGGAAAGTGGGAGCAGTACTTC. It translates to CASSRGRGKWEQYF.

The CDR3: CASSQEGGGYQPQHF. As DNA, the CDR3 is TGTGCCAGCAGCCAAGAAGGAGGGGGCTATCAGCCCCAGCATTTT. This chain joins TRBV4-2 and TRBJ1-5, with 7 bases aligning to TRBD1. J was trimmed by 5 bases and V by 0 bases; bases with no gene match: 4. From germline, CDR1 is LGHNA and CDR2 YNFKEQ. CDR3 length equals 15 residues.

This clone was counted only a few times. The chain uses TRBV7-9 and TRBJ1-1, with a possible D match to TRBD1 (5 bases). The ends were cut back, 5 bases at V and 10 bases at J, with 20 bases in the middle. Germline V gives CDR1 SEHNR, CDR2 FQNEAQ (reference sequence). The CDR3 runs to 14 residues. CDR3: CASSLGLGGVVAFF. DNA of the CDR3: TGTGCCAGCAGCCTCGGGTTGGGGGGAGTCGTAGCTTTCTTT.

The gene calls are TRBV29-1 and TRBJ1-1; 10 positions agree with TRBD1. This CDR3 region has 15 residues. Germline-derived CDR1 and CDR2 are SQVTM and ANQGSEA. The trim removed 1 base at V and 1 base at J, leaving 3 bases unmatched. The CDR3 protein is CSVEARTGGNTEAFF. The CDR3 coding sequence is TGCAGCGTTGAAGCTAGGACAGGGGGGAACACTGAAGCTTTCTTT.

The chain carries TRBV30 and TRBJ2-2, with TRBD1 matching over 8 bases. The CDR3 extends over 17 amino acids. Germline V CDR1 and CDR2: GTSNPN, SVGIG (reference sequence). The V segment lost 2 bases and the J segment 3 bases; nucleotides outside the gene matches: 11. The CDR3 DNA follows: TGTGCCTGGAGTCGCGACAGGGGTTTGCCGCACACCGGGGAGCTGTTTTTT. Its protein product is CAWSRDRGLPHTGELFF. Full variable domain (missing parts from reference TRBV30 and TRBJ2-2): SQTIHQWPATLVQPVGSPLSLECTVEGTSNPNLYWYRQAAGRGLQLLFYSVGIGQISSEVPQNLSASRPQDRQFILSSKKLLLSDSGFYLCAWSRDRGLPHTGELFFGEGSRLTVL.

The CDR3 protein is CASSKEEWVTSENQNYEQYF. In nucleotides, the CDR3 is TGTGCCAGCAGCAAAGAGGAATGGGTGACTAGCGAGAACCAAAACTACGAGCAGTACTTC. The J gene is TRBJ2-7, the V gene TRBV21-1; TRBD2, the table's D call, lacks a check against the DNA. TRBV21-1 is a known pseudogene. The CDR3 contains 20 residues.

A single count supports this clone. This chain links TRBV6-4 with TRBJ2-3; maybe TRBD2 (6 bases). The CDR3 covers 14 residues. Trimming shortened V by 3 bases and J by 4 bases, and 11 bases separated the two germline ends. Germline CDR1 is MRHNA and CDR2 is SNTAGT. The CDR3 DNA follows: TGTGCCAGCAGTGAGGCTAGCGCCTCAGATACGCAGTATTTT. Amino acids: CASSEASASDTQYF.

This clone was observed a handful of times. The chain employs TRBV30 and TRBJ2-1; TRBD1 aligns across 11 bases. The CDR3 covers 18 residues. Per germline, CDR1 GTSNPN and CDR2 SVGIG (reference sequence). V was clipped by 8 bases and J by 2 bases; unmatched bases: 17. The CDR3 loop reads CAGRDRGVRMSTYNEQFF. CDR3 DNA sequence: TGTGCCGGGCGGGACAGGGGGGTAAGGATGAGCACCTACAATGAGCAGTTCTTC.

The CDR3, as DNA: TGTGCCAGCAGCGAAGGACATCAAGAGACCCAGTACTTC. Translated: CASSEGHQETQYF. The rearrangement links TRBV9 to TRBJ2-5; D possibly corresponds to TRBD1 (5 bases). Germline V gene lookup returns CDR1 SGDLS and CDR2 YYNGEE. The CDR3 loop spans 13 amino acids. The V end was cut by 3 bases, the J end by 2 bases, with 8 bases between.

The chain couples TRBV28 to TRBJ2-7, with D possibly TRBD2 on 6 matching bases. Germline V CDR1 and CDR2: MDHEN, SYDVKM. There are 14 residues in the CDR3. Deletions cut 1 base from V and 5 bases from J, with 12 bases between. The CDR3 protein is CASSLYAGGNEQYF. For the CDR3, the DNA is TGTGCCAGCAGTTTATACGCGGGCGGGAACGAGCAGTACTTC. Full variable domain (missing parts from reference TRBV28 and TRBJ2-7): DVKVTQSSRYLVKRTGEKVFLECVQDMDHENMFWYRQDPGLGLRLIYFSYDVKMKEKGDIPEGYSVSREKKERFSLILESASTNQTSMYLCASSLYAGGNEQYFGPGTRLTVT.

This clone was recorded only once. J is TRBJ1-1 and V is TRBV29-1, with TRBD1 matching 7 bases. The CDR3 is 14 amino acids. Germline V gene lookup returns CDR1 SQVTM and CDR2 ANQGSEA. With V trimmed by 7 bases and J by 1 base, 9 bases remained unmatched. The CDR3 sequence: CSALDRLKNTEAFF. The CDR3 region has the DNA TGCAGCGCCCTGGACAGGCTGAAGAACACTGAAGCTTTCTTT.

This chain uses TRBV19 with TRBJ1-2, with 9 bases matching TRBD1. After removal of 5 bases from V and 6 bases from J, the junction contained 7 bases not matched to a gene. CDR3 size: 14 residues. The germline CDR1 and CDR2 sequences are LNHDA and SQIVND (reference sequence). CDR3 protein: CASSSRTGVDGYTF. CDR3 nucleotide sequence: TGTGCCAGTAGTTCCCGGACAGGGGTTGATGGCTACACCTTC.

Only one count was recorded for this clone. This chain connects TRBV10-3 to TRBJ2-1, with 15 nucleotides matching TRBD2. Germline V lookup: CDR1 ENHRY, CDR2 SYGVKD. The V and J ends lost 4 bases and 2 bases, in that order; junction bases with no gene match: 9. The CDR3 loop spans 19 amino acids. The CDR3 here is CAISGTRTSGGAPYNEQFF. DNA of the CDR3: TGTGCCATCAGTGGGACGAGGACTAGCGGGGGGGCCCCCTACAATGAGCAGTTCTTC.

This clone was seen a handful of times. CDR3 DNA: TGTGCCAGCAGCCATGGACTAGCGGGATCCGGGGCAGATACGCAGTATTTT. It translates to CASSHGLAGSGADTQYF. The chain links TRBV4-2 to TRBJ2-3, with 12 positions matching TRBD2. Losses at the gene ends were 3 bases for V and 4 bases for J; bases not matched to a gene: 8. Looked up from germline, CDR1 is LGHNA and CDR2 is YNFKEQ. The CDR3 extends over 17 amino acids.

This rearrangement joins TRBV7-6 to TRBJ2-1; the D gene is possibly TRBD2 (6 bases). Germline-derived CDR1 and CDR2 are SGHVS and FNYEAQ. Deletions cut 2 bases from V and 9 bases from J, with 20 bases between. This CDR3 is built from 16 residues. CDR3 DNA: TGTGCCAGCAGCTTATACCCAGCGGGTCTCGGGGTTGAGCAGTTCTTC. It specifies CASSLYPAGLGVEQFF.

The chain uses TRBV5-4 and TRBJ2-1, with D perhaps matching TRBD2 (5 bases). The V gene lost 4 bases and the J gene lost 5 bases, with 13 bases spanning the gap. The CDR3 spans 14 residues. Germline V gene sequence: CDR1 SGHNT, CDR2 YYREEE (reference sequence). Written as DNA, the CDR3 is TGTGCCAGCAGCCCTACGGGGTATAACAATGAGCAGTTCTTC. This codes for CASSPTGYNNEQFF.

The genes are TRBV5-6 and TRBJ1-2, with D unresolved. Trimming removed 4 bases from V and 2 bases from J, with 9 bases in between. Germline CDR1 and CDR2: SGHDT and YYEEEE. The CDR3 has 13 residues. Here the CDR3 DNA reads TGTGCCAGCAGCCGACAACAGAACTATGGCTACACCTTC. Amino acids: CASSRQQNYGYTF. Full variable domain (remainder filled in from reference TRBV5-6 and TRBJ1-2): DAGVTQSPTHLIKTRGQQVTLRCSPKSGHDTVSWYQQALGQGPQFIFQYYEEEERQRGNFPDRFSGHQFPNYSSELNVNALLLGDSALYLCASSRQQNYGYTFGSGTRLTVV.

The table lists this clone with a few counts. The chain employs TRBV5-1 and TRBJ1-2, with D uncertain. Between the trimmed V and J ends, which lost 0 bases and 6 bases, there was a span of 15 bases. Germline CDR1 is SGHRS and CDR2 is YFSETQ. There are 15 residues in the CDR3. CDR3 region: CASSLGTGREHGYTF. The CDR3 DNA follows: TGCGCCAGCAGCTTGGGGACCGGGAGGGAACATGGCTACACCTTC.

V is TRBV7-2 and J is TRBJ1-1; D is unresolved. The CDR3 length is 14 residues. V lost 4 bases and J lost 4, with 13 bases in between. Per the germline V gene, CDR1 is SGHTA and CDR2 is FQGNSA. The CDR3: CASSWKDGSTEAFF. CDR3 in DNA: TGTGCCAGCAGCTGGAAGGATGGGAGCACTGAAGCTTTCTTT.

The V gene is TRBV7-3, the J gene TRBJ2-1, with D possibly matching TRBD2 (6 bases). V was trimmed by 0 bases and J by 4 bases, leaving 13 bases between them. CDR1 SGHTA and CDR2 FQGTGA come from the germline V gene. This CDR3 has 16 residues. CDR3: CASSLTPSGLYNEQFF. Here the CDR3 DNA reads TGTGCCAGCAGCTTAACCCCCAGCGGGTTATACAATGAGCAGTTCTTC.

Only a few counts were recorded for this clone. The chain combines TRBV25-1 with TRBJ2-5, with TRBD2 matching over 14 bases. Unmatched junction bases numbered 10, after V lost 8 bases and J lost 5 bases. Per the germline V gene, CDR1 is MGHDK and CDR2 is SYGVNS. The CDR3 has 16 amino acids. Here the CDR3 reads CASSPGTSGRRETQYF. DNA for the CDR3: TGTGCCAGCTCACCCGGGACTAGCGGGAGAAGGGAGACCCAGTACTTC.